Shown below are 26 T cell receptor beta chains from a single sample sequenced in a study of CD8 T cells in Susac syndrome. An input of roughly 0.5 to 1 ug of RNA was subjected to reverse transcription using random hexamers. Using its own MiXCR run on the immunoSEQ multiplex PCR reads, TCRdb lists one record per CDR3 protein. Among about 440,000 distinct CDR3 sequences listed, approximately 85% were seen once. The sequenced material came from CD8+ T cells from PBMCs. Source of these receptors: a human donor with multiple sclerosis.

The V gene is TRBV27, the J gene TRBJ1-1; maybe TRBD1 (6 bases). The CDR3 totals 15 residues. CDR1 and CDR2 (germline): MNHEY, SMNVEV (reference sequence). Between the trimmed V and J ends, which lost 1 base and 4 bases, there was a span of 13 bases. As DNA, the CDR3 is TGTGCCAGCAGTTTATTAGGGGGGAAAATCACTGAAGCTTTCTTT. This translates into CASSLLGGKITEAFF.

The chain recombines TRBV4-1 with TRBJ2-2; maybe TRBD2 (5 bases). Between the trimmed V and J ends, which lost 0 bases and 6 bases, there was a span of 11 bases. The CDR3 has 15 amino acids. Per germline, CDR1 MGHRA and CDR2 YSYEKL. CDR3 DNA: TGCGCCAGCAGCCAAGAGATAGAGGGCCCCGGGGAGCTGTTTTTT. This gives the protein CASSQEIEGPGELFF.

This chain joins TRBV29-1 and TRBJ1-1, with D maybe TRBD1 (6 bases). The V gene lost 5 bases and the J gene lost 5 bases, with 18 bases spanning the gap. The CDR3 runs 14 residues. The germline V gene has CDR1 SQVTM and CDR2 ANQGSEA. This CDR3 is CSVTGNSGWTEAFF. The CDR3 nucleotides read TGCAGCGTTACAGGGAACTCGGGATGGACTGAAGCTTTCTTT.

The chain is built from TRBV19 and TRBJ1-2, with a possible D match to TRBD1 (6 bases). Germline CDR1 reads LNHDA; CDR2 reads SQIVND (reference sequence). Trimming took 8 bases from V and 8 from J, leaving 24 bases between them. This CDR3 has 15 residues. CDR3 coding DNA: TGTGCCAGTGATAACAACAGGGCTGGTTTTATCGGCTACACCTTC. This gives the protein CASDNNRAGFIGYTF.

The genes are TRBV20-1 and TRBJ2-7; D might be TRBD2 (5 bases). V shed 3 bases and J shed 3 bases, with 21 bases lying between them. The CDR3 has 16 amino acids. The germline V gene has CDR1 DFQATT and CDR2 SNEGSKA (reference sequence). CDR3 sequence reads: CSASFPGVSELYEQYF. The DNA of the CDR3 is TGCAGTGCTAGTTTTCCGGGCGTTAGCGAGCTCTACGAGCAGTACTTC.

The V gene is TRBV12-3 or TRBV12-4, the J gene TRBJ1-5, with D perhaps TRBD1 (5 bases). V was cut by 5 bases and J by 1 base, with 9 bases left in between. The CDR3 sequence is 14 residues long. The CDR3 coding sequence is TGTGCCAGCAGTCCAGGGCCCAGCAATCAGCCCCAGCATTTT. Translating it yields CASSPGPSNQPQHF.

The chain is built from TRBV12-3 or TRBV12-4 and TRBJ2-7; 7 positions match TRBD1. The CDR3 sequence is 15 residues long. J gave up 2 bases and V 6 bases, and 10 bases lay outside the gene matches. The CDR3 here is CASRMGTDFPYEQYF. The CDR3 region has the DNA TGTGCCAGCAGGATGGGGACAGATTTTCCCTACGAGCAGTACTTC.

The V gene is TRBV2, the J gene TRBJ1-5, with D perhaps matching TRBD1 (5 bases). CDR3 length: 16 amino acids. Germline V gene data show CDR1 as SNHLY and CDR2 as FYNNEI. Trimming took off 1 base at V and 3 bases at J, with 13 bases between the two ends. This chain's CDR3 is CASSEDEMTDNQPQHF. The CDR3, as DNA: TGTGCCAGCAGTGAAGATGAAATGACAGACAATCAGCCCCAGCATTTT.

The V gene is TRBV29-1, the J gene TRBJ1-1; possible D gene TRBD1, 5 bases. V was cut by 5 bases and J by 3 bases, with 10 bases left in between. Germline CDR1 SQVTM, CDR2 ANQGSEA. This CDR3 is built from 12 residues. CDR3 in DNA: TGCAGCGTTCCCAAGACAGACACTGAAGCTTTCTTT. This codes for CSVPKTDTEAFF.

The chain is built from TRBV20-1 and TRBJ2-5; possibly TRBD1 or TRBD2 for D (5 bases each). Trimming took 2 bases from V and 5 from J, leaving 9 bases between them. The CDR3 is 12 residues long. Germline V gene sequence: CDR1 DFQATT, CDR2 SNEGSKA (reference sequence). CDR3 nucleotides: TGCAGTGCTAGACCCAGGGAGGAGACCCAGTACTTC. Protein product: CSARPREETQYF.

The CDR3 sequence is CASSFDYAYEQYF. The CDR3 coding sequence is TGTGCCAGCAGCTTTGACTATGCCTACGAGCAGTACTTC. V and J are TRBV11-2 and TRBJ2-7, with a tentative D call TRBD2 (5 bases). Between the trimmed V and J ends, which lost 3 bases and 2 bases, there was a span of 8 bases. CDR1 is SGHAT and CDR2 is FQNNGV in the germline V gene. The CDR3 sequence is 13 residues long.

The DNA for the CDR3 is TGTGCCAGCAGCTTGCGAGCGGAGGGACCCTACGAGCAGTACTTC. Encoded protein: CASSLRAEGPYEQYF. The chain is built from TRBV5-6 and TRBJ2-7; maybe TRBD2 (6 bases). CDR3 size: 15 residues. Trimming took off 1 base at V and 2 bases at J, with 13 bases between the two ends. Germline values: CDR1 SGHDT, CDR2 YYEEEE.

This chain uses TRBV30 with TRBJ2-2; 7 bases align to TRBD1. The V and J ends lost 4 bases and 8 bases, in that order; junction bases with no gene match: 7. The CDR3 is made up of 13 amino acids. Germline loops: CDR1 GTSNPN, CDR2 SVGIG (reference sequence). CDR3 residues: CAWTTGIGGELFF. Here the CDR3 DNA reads TGTGCCTGGACGACAGGGATAGGAGGGGAGCTGTTTTTT. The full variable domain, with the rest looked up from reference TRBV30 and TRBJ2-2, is SQTIHQWPATLVQPVGSPLSLECTVEGTSNPNLYWYRQAAGRGLQLLFYSVGIGQISSEVPQNLSASRPQDRQFILSSKKLLLSDSGFYLCAWTTGIGGELFFGEGSRLTVL.

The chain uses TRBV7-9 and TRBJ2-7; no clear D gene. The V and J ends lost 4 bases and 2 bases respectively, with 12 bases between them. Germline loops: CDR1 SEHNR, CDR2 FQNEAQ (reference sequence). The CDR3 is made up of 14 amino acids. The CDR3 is CASSSTDKTYEQYF. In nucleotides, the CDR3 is TGTGCCAGCAGCTCCACCGACAAGACCTACGAGCAGTACTTC.

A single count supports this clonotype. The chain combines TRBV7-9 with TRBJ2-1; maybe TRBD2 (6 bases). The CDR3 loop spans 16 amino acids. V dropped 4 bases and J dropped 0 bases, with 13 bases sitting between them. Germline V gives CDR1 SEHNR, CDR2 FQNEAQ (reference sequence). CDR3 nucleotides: TGTGCCAGCAGCTCCACTAGCTCCAGCTCCTACAATGAGCAGTTCTTC. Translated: CASSSTSSSSYNEQFF.

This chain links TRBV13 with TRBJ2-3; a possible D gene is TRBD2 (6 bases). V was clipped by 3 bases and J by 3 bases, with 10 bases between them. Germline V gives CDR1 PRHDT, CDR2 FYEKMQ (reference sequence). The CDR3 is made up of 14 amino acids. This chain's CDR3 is CASSFAGFTDTQYF. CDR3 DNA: TGTGCCAGCAGCTTTGCGGGATTTACAGATACGCAGTATTTT.

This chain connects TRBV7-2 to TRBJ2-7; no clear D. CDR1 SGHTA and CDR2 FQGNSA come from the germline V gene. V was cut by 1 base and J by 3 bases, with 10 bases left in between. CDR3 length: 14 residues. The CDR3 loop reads CASSLERWLYEQYF. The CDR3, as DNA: TGTGCCAGCAGCTTAGAGCGATGGCTCTACGAGCAGTACTTC.

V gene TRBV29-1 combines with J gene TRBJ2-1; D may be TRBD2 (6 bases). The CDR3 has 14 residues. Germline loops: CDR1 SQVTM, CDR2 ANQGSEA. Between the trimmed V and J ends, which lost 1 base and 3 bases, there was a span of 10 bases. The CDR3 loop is CSVEAGAVYNEQFF. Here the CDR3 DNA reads TGCAGCGTTGAAGCGGGAGCTGTCTACAATGAGCAGTTCTTC.

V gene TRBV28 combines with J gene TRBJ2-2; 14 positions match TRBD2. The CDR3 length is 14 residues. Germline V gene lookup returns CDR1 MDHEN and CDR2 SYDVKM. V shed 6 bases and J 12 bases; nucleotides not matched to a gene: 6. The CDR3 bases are TGTGCCAGCAGCCCTCGGACTAGCGGGAGGAAGCTGTTTTTT. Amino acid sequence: CASSPRTSGRKLFF.

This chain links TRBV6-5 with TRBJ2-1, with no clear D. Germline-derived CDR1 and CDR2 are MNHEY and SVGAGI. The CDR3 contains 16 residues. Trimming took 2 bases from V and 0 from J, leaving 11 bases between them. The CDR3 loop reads CASSYGLVSSYNEQFF. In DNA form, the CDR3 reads TGTGCCAGCAGTTACGGGCTAGTAAGCTCCTACAATGAGCAGTTCTTC.

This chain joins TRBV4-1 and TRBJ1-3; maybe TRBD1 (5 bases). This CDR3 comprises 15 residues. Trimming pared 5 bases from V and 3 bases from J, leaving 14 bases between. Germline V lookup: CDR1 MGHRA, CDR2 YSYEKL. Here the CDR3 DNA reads TGCGCCAGCAGCTTAGGGACTCGGGATGGAAACACCATATATTTT. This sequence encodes CASSLGTRDGNTIYF.

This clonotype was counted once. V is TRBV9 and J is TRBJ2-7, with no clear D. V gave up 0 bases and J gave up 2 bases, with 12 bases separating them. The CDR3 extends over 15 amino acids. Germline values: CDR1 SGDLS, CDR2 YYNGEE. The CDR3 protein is CASSVGAISAYEQYF. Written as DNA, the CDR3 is TGTGCCAGCAGCGTAGGGGCGATAAGTGCCTACGAGCAGTACTTC.

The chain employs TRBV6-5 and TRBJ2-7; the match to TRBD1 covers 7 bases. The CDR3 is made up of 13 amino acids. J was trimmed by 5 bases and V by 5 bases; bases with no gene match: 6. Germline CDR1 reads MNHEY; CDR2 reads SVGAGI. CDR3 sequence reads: CASSPAGTDEQYF. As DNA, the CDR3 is TGTGCCAGCAGTCCCGCCGGGACAGACGAGCAGTACTTC.

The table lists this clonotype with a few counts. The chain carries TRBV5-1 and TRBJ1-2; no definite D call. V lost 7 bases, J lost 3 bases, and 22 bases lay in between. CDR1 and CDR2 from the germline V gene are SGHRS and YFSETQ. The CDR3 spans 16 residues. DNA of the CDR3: TGCGCCAGCGCACTCGGCGGGGTGGCGGGAGACTATGGCTACACCTTC. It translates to CASALGGVAGDYGYTF.

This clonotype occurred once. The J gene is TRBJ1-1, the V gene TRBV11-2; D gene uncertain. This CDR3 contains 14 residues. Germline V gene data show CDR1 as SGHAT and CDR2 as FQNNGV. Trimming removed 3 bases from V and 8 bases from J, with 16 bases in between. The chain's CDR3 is CASSFWSFSSEAFF. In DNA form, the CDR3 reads TGTGCCAGCAGCTTTTGGAGTTTTTCTTCGGAAGCTTTCTTT. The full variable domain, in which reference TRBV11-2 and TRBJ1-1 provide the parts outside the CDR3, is EAGVAQSPRYKIIEKRQSVAFWCNPISGHATLYWYQQILGQGPKLLIQFQNNGVVDDSQLPKDRFSAERLKGVDSTLKIQPAKLEDSAVYLCASSFWSFSSEAFFGQGTRLTVV.

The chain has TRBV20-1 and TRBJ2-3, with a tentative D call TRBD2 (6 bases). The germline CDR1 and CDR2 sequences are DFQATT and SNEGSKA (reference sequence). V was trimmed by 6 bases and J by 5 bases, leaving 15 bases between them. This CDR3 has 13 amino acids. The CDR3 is CSAKRAQLDTQYF. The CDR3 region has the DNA TGCAGTGCCAAGCGGGCCCAATTAGATACGCAGTATTTT.